This passage covers 4 T cell receptor beta chains from one sample sequenced in a study of cytomegalovirus exposure and HLA in healthy donors. PCR involved 60 Vbeta and 13 Jbeta primers. The repertoire was sequenced with immunoSEQ multiplex PCR; TCRdb's copy has only in-frame clones and lacks some. In the table there are tens of thousands of clones, roughly 80% of which are singletons. Sequenced input: PBMCs. Receptors were obtained from a man younger than 45 in good health and CMV-seropositive.

The chain uses TRBV18 and TRBJ1-1, with D unresolved. Trimming removed 1 base at V and 0 bases at J, with 9 bases between. The CDR3 consists of 15 residues. The germline gives CDR1 KGHSH, CDR2 LQKENI. CDR3 coding DNA: TGTGCCAGCTCACCACTGGCAGGTATGAACACTGAAGCTTTCTTT. It yields the protein CASSPLAGMNTEAFF.

The chain has TRBV19 and TRBJ1-1; 7 bases are a match to TRBD1. Trimming cost V 3 bases and J 5 bases; bases outside gene matches: 9. CDR1 is LNHDA, CDR2 SQIVND, per germline (reference sequence). This CDR3 contains 15 residues. The CDR3 loop is CASSIGARGSTEAFF. CDR3 bases: TGTGCCAGTAGTATTGGGGCCAGGGGGTCGACTGAAGCTTTCTTT.

The chain is built from TRBV28 and TRBJ2-3; no clear D. Germline lookup yields CDR1 MDHEN and CDR2 SYDVKM. The CDR3 covers 14 residues. V lost 5 bases and J 2 bases, leaving 11 bases between the germline ends. CDR3 in amino acids: CASSLGPFTDTQYF. The CDR3, as DNA: TGTGCCAGCAGTCTGGGCCCATTCACAGATACGCAGTATTTT.

The chain links TRBV28 to TRBJ1-1; D is uncertain. The CDR3 totals 15 residues. The V end was cut by 5 bases, the J end by 5 bases, with 18 bases between. The germline V gene encodes CDR1 MDHEN and CDR2 SYDVKM. The CDR3 sequence is CASSPLDTGGTEAFF. For the CDR3, the DNA is TGTGCCAGCAGTCCCCTTGACACCGGAGGGACTGAAGCTTTCTTT.